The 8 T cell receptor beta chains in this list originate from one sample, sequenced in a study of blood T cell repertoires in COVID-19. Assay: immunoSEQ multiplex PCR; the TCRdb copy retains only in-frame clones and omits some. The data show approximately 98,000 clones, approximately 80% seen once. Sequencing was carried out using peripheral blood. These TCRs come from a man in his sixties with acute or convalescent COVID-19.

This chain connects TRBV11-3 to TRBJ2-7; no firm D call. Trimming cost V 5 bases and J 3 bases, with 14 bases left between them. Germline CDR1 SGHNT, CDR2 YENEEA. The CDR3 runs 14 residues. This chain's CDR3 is CASSPRGAVYEQYF. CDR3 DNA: TGTGCCAGCAGCCCACGAGGAGCCGTCTACGAGCAGTACTTC.

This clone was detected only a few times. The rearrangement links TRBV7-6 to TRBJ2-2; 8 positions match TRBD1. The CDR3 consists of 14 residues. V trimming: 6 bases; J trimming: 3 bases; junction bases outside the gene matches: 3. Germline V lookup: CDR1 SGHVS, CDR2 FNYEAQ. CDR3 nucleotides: TGTGCCAGCAGGATACAGGGGGACACCGGGGAGCTGTTTTTT. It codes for CASRIQGDTGELFF.

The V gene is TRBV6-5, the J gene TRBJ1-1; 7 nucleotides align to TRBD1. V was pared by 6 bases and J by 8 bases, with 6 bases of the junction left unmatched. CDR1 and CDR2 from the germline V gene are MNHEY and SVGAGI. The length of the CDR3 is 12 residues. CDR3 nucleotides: TGTGCCAGCAGACATGGGACAGAAGAAGCTTTCTTT. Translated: CASRHGTEEAFF.

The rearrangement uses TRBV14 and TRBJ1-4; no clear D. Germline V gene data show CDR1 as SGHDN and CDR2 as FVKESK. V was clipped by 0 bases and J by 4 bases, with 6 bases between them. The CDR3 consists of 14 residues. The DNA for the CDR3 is TGTGCCAGCAGCCAAGAGCCCTATAATGAAAAACTGTTTTTT. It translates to CASSQEPYNEKLFF.

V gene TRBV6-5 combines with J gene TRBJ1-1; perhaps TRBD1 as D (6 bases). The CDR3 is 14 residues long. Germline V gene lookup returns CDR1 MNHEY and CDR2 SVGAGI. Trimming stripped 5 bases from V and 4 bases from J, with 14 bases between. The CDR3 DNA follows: TGTGCCAGCAGTACTACAGGGTTCTCCACTGAAGCTTTCTTT. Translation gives CASSTTGFSTEAFF.

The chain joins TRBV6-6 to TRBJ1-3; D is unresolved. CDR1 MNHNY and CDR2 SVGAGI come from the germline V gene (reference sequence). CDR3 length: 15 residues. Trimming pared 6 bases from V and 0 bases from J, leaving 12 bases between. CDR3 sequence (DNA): TGTGCCAGCAGCCTTGTCAGGTCCTCTGGAAACACCATATATTTT. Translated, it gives CASSLVRSSGNTIYF.

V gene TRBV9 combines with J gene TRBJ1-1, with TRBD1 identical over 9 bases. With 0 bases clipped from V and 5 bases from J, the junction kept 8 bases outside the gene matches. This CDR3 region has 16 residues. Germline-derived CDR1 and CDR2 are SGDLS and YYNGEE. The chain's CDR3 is CASSVGGGQGLTEAFF. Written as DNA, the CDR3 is TGTGCCAGCAGCGTAGGGGGCGGACAGGGGCTAACTGAAGCTTTCTTT.

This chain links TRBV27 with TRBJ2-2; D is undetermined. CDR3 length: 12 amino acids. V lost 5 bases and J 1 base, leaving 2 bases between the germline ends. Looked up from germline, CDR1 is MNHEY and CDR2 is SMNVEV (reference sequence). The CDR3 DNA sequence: TGTGCCAGCAGTCTGAACACCGGGGAGCTGTTTTTT. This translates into CASSLNTGELFF.